What follows are 7 T cell receptor beta chains derived from one specimen sequenced in a study of blood T cell repertoires in COVID-19. Measured with immunoSEQ multiplex PCR; TCRdb has only the in-frame clones, and not every one. The table lists some 200,000 clones, over 75% of them singletons. Sample: peripheral blood. These receptors came from a man aged 50-59 years with COVID-19, enrolled during active disease.

The chain has TRBV7-9 and TRBJ2-1, with 10 bases identical to TRBD2. J was trimmed by 5 bases and V by 2 bases; bases with no gene match: 3. CDR1 is SEHNR, CDR2 FQNEAQ, per germline (reference sequence). The CDR3 runs 15 residues. CDR3: CASSLLAGVHNEQFF. CDR3 bases: TGTGCCAGCAGCTTACTAGCGGGAGTCCACAATGAGCAGTTCTTC.

This rearrangement joins TRBV6-2 or TRBV6-3 to TRBJ1-1; no reliable D call. Trimming removed 0 bases at V and 6 bases at J, with 17 bases between. The CDR3 has 16 residues. CDR1 MNHEY and CDR2 SVGEGT come from the germline V gene. The CDR3 DNA reads as TGTGCCAGCAGTTACTCGATTACGGGGAGATCGGCTGAAGCTTTCTTT. Its protein is CASSYSITGRSAEAFF.

V gene TRBV7-8 combines with J gene TRBJ1-5; D might be TRBD1 (6 bases). The CDR3 runs to 17 residues. Germline-derived CDR1 and CDR2 are SGHVS and FQNEAQ. The V end was cut by 1 base, the J end by 0 bases, with 13 bases between. CDR3 amino acids: CASSLGRGSNSNQPQHF. The DNA of the CDR3 is TGTGCCAGCAGCTTAGGCAGGGGATCGAATAGCAATCAGCCCCAGCATTTT. Full variable domain (outside the CDR3, taken from reference TRBV7-8 and TRBJ1-5): GAGVSQSPRYKVAKRGQDVALRCDPISGHVSLFWYQQALGQGPEFLTYFQNEAQLDKSGLPSDRFFAERPEGSVSTLKIQRTQQEDSAVYLCASSLGRGSNSNQPQHFGDGTRLSIL.

The rearrangement links TRBV5-5 to TRBJ1-4; D remains unclear. Trimming pared 0 bases from V and 0 bases from J, leaving 6 bases between. Germline-derived CDR1 and CDR2 are SGHKS and YYEKEE (reference sequence). The CDR3 contains 15 residues. Here the CDR3 reads CASSLGAATNEKLFF. The CDR3 bases are TGTGCCAGCAGCTTGGGGGCCGCAACTAATGAAAAACTGTTTTTT.

In this sample, this clone turned up once. This chain connects TRBV25-1 to TRBJ2-2; 11 nucleotides agree with TRBD1. Germline V gives CDR1 MGHDK, CDR2 SYGVNS. The CDR3 contains 16 residues. Trimming at V came to 7 bases and at J to 5 bases, leaving 9 bases not matched to a gene. CDR3 nucleotide sequence: TGTGCCAGCACCCTAGGTGGGACAGGGGGTACCGGGGAGCTGTTTTTT. Its translation is CASTLGGTGGTGELFF.

The chain combines TRBV7-8 with TRBJ2-1; D gene ambiguous. From germline, CDR1 is SGHVS and CDR2 FQNEAQ. The CDR3 runs 15 residues. V was trimmed by 0 bases and J by 6 bases, leaving 12 bases between them. The CDR3: CASSLATSRINEQFF. The CDR3 DNA reads TGTGCCAGCAGCTTAGCTACGTCTAGGATCAATGAGCAGTTCTTC.

CDR3: CASSNPGQAGNTIYF. The CDR3 nucleotides read TGTGCCAGCAGTAACCCCGGACAGGCTGGAAACACCATATATTTT. The chain carries TRBV6-5 and TRBJ1-3; 7 nucleotides line up with TRBD1. CDR1 and CDR2 (germline): MNHEY, SVGAGI. V was clipped by 5 bases and J by 2 bases; unmatched bases: 6. The CDR3 spans 15 residues.